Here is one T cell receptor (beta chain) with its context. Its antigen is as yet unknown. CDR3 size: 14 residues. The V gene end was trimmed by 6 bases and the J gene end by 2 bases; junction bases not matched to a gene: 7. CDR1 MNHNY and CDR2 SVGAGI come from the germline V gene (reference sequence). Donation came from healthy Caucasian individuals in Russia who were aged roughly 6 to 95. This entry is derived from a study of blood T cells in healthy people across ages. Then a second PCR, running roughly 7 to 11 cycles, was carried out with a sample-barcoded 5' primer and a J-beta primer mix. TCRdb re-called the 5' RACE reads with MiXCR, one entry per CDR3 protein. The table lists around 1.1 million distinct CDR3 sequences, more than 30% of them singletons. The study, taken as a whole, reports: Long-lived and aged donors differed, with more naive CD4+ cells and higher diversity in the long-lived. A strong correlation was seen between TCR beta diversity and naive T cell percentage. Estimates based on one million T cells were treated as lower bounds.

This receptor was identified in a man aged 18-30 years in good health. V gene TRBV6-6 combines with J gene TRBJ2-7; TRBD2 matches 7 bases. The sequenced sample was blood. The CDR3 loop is CASSQPGLAYEQYF. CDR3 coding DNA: TGTGCCAGCAGCCAACCTGGACTAGCCTACGAGCAGTACTTC.